A selection of T cell receptor beta chains follows, all from one sample in a study of a mutant IDH1 vaccine in newly diagnosed glioma. The table came from immunoSEQ multiplex PCR; TCRdb's copy has only in-frame clones and leaves some out. The data hold tens of thousands of clones, with roughly 78% observed a single time. The antigens for these receptors are not known. The specimen comprised PBMCs, sampled from a glioma patient whose treatment included an IDH1 peptide vaccine. The receptor source for this set is a man in his forties or fifties with glioma. The CDR3 runs from the conserved cysteine through the conserved F or W. The D gene is left open where the match is weak. Clone size is stated in some rows and not others, as once, few, many or a class when expanded.

CDR3 length	D gene	V gene	clone size	J gene	CDR3 DNA	CDR3 protein
13	.	TRBV12-5	.	TRBJ1-5	TGTGCTAGTGGTGCAGGGATGAATCAGCCCCAGCATTTT	CASGAGMNQPQHF
15	.	TRBV15	few	TRBJ1-2	TGTGCCACCAGCAGAGATTCCAGGGATAGGTGGGGCTACACCTTC	CATSRDSRDRWGYTF
12	.	TRBV2	few	TRBJ1-4	TGTGCCAGCAGTGAAGTGGACACAGAACTGTTTTTT	CASSEVDTELFF
15	TRBD1	TRBV5-1	.	TRBJ1-1	TGCGCCAGCAGCTTGGCCGGGACAGGGAACACTGAAGCTTTCTTT	CASSLAGTGNTEAFF
14	TRBD1	TRBV9	once	TRBJ1-6	TGTGCCAGCAGCGTGGGGACAGTTAATTCACCCCTCCACTTT	CASSVGTVNSPLHF
16	.	TRBV21-1	.	TRBJ2-7	TGTGCCAGCAGCAAAGACGGACAGGCCTACTCCTACGAGCAGTACTTC	CASSKDGQAYSYEQYF
14	.	TRBV4-3	.	TRBJ2-7	TGCGCCAGCAGCCAAGATGAACGCGGTTACGAGCAGTACTTC	CASSQDERGYEQYF
16	.	TRBV5-1	.	TRBJ1-5	TGCGCCAGCAGCAATCGACACAGGGTTAGCAATCAGCCCCAGCATTTT	CASSNRHRVSNQPQHF
15	.	TRBV9	once	TRBJ2-1	TGTGCCAGCAGCGTAATCGCGGGGACCGACAATGAGCAGTTCTTC	CASSVIAGTDNEQFF
14	TRBD1	TRBV5-1	.	TRBJ2-1	TGCGCCAGCAGCTTGACCAACAGGGGCGATGAGCAGTTCTTC	CASSLTNRGDEQFF
18	TRBD1	TRBV11-2	.	TRBJ1-5	TGTGCCAGCAGCAAAGCACAGGGGACGGGCTATAGCAATCAGCCCCAGCATTTT	CASSKAQGTGYSNQPQHF
15	.	TRBV7-2	.	TRBJ2-1	TGTGCCAGCAGCCGTGGGGGGGGCCGTGGGAATGAGCAGTTCTTC	CASSRGGGRGNEQFF
13	TRBD1	TRBV5-6	few	TRBJ2-4	TGTGCCAGCAGCCCCGGGACAGAGGACATTCAGTACTTC	CASSPGTEDIQYF
15	.	TRBV9	.	TRBJ2-7	TGTGCCAGCAGCGTAGGACAGGCGCCCACCTACGAGCAGTACTTC	CASSVGQAPTYEQYF
14	TRBD1	TRBV6-6	.	TRBJ2-7	TGTGCCAGCAGCGACAGGGGCGGAACCTACGAGCAGTACTTC	CASSDRGGTYEQYF
13	.	TRBV28	.	TRBJ2-5	TGTGCCAGCAGTTTGGGAAGGGTTGAGACCCAGTACTTC	CASSLGRVETQYF
11	.	TRBV7-9	.	TRBJ2-3	TGTGCCAGCAGCCCCACGGATACGCAGTATTTT	CASSPTDTQYF
13	.	TRBV2	.	TRBJ1-1	TGTGCCAGCAGTGCGACAGTTAACACTGAAGCTTTCTTT	CASSATVNTEAFF
17	.	TRBV4-1	.	TRBJ1-3	TGCGCCAGCAGCCAAGGACCCCGGGGCGTTAAGGGAAACACCATATATTTT	CASSQGPRGVKGNTIYF
16	.	TRBV9	.	TRBJ2-2	TGTGCCAGCAGCGCCATCTTGACAGGGAACACCGGGGAGCTGTTTTTT	CASSAILTGNTGELFF
15	.	TRBV10-3	few	TRBJ1-6	TGTGCCATCAGTGAGGGACGGCGCGTGAATTCACCCCTCCACTTT	CAISEGRRVNSPLHF
14	TRBD1	TRBV18	.	TRBJ1-5	TGTGCCAGCTCACCCCCGGGACAGGGTAAGCCCCAGCATTTT	CASSPPGQGKPQHF
15	TRBD1	TRBV7-9	.	TRBJ2-1	TGTGCCAGCAGCTTAGTAAGGACAGGGCACAATGAGCAGTTCTTC	CASSLVRTGHNEQFF
14	.	TRBV11-1	.	TRBJ1-1	TGTGCCAGCAGCGAAGACGACGGGAACACTGAAGCTTTCTTT	CASSEDDGNTEAFF
16	.	TRBV5-1	.	TRBJ2-4	TGCGCCAGCAGCTTGGGTTCCCCGGGAGCCGGAAACATTCAGTACTTC	CASSLGSPGAGNIQYF
14	TRBD1	TRBV28	.	TRBJ2-2	TGTGCCAGCAGATCGGGACAGACCACCGGGGAGCTGTTTTTT	CASRSGQTTGELFF
15	.	TRBV9	.	TRBJ2-7	TGTGCCAGCAGCGTAGGGGGGGCTCCAGGGAATGAGCAGTACTTC	CASSVGGAPGNEQYF
14	TRBD1	TRBV7-2	.	TRBJ2-5	TGTGCCAGCAGCCTCGGGACAGAGCAAGAGACCCAGTACTTC	CASSLGTEQETQYF
14	.	TRBV6-1	medium-sized	TRBJ1-6	TGTGCCAGCAGTGCCGGGGAGGGCGGTTCACCCCTCCACTTT	CASSAGEGGSPLHF
13	.	TRBV9	few	TRBJ2-7	TGTGCCAGCTCGATGGGGTTTGCCTACGAGCAGTACTTC	CASSMGFAYEQYF
15	.	TRBV30	medium-sized	TRBJ1-6	TGTGCCTGGAGTAGGAGCAGAGAGTATAATTCACCCCTCCACTTT	CAWSRSREYNSPLHF
17	.	TRBV5-5	.	TRBJ1-3	TGTGCCAGCAGCTTGGTGGGTTGGGCCGACTCTGGAAACACCATATATTTT	CASSLVGWADSGNTIYF
12	.	TRBV30	.	TRBJ1-5	TGTGCCTGGGGACAGTTCAATCAGCCCCAGCATTTT	CAWGQFNQPQHF
15	.	TRBV4-3	once	TRBJ1-1	TGCGCCAGCAGCCAAGATAGGTGGGGGAACACTGAAGCTTTCTTT	CASSQDRWGNTEAFF
17	.	TRBV7-2	.	TRBJ2-7	TGTGCCAGCAGCTATTCATCCGGGACATTGCCATCCTACGAGCAGTACTTC	CASSYSSGTLPSYEQYF
17	.	TRBV28	.	TRBJ1-3	TGTGCCAGCACCGGACCCCTGGGACGGTTCGAGGGAAACACCATATATTTT	CASTGPLGRFEGNTIYF
14	TRBD1	TRBV30	.	TRBJ2-7	TGTGCCTGGACCTCTCGGACAGGCGCCTACGAGCAGTACTTC	CAWTSRTGAYEQYF
11	.	TRBV16	.	TRBJ2-7	TGTGCCAGCAGCCAATTTTCCGAGCAGTACTTC	CASSQFSEQYF
15	.	TRBV7-6	.	TRBJ2-7	TGTGCCAGCAGCCCCGGGACGGGTAAATGGTACGAGCAGTACTTC	CASSPGTGKWYEQYF
16	.	TRBV21-1	.	TRBJ2-7	TGTGCCAGCAGCAAATTTGCTGTTCCGACCTCCTACGAGCAGTACTTC	CASSKFAVPTSYEQYF
15	.	TRBV6-5	.	TRBJ2-3	TGTGCCAGCAGTTACACCCCGGACCGTCCGGATACGCAGTATTTT	CASSYTPDRPDTQYF
12	.	TRBV19	.	TRBJ1-1	TGTGCCAGTAGGCAGGTGAACACTGAAGCTTTCTTT	CASRQVNTEAFF
15	TRBD1	TRBV5-1	.	TRBJ2-1	TGCGCCAGCAGCTTGGTTCCAGGGGGATACAATGAGCAGTTCTTC	CASSLVPGGYNEQFF
15	.	TRBV19	.	TRBJ2-1	TGTGCCAGTAGTAACTCCGGGACTTCGTCGAGGGAGCAGTTCTTC	CASSNSGTSSREQFF
15	.	TRBV9	.	TRBJ2-1	TGTGCCAGCAGCGAAGGGGGAGGGTCCTACAATGAGCAGTTCTTC	CASSEGGGSYNEQFF
17	.	TRBV7-2	.	TRBJ2-5	TGTGCCAGCAGCTTAGTTTTGTCCGGGACACCGCAAGAGACCCAGTACTTC	CASSLVLSGTPQETQYF
14	.	TRBV7-8	.	TRBJ2-7	TGTGCCAGCAGCTCCCTGAACGATTACTACGAGCAGTACTTC	CASSSLNDYYEQYF
16	.	TRBV5-1	.	TRBJ2-3	TGCGCCAGCAGCCGGGGGACAACAACCCAGAGAGATACGCAGTATTTT	CASSRGTTTQRDTQYF
16	.	TRBV7-9	few	TRBJ1-1	TGTGCCAGCAGCTTAGCAGGGGCGGGAATGAACACTGAAGCTTTCTTT	CASSLAGAGMNTEAFF
12	.	TRBV6-1	.	TRBJ1-5	TGTGCCAGCAATAACTGGGGTCAGCCCCAGCATTTT	CASNNWGQPQHF